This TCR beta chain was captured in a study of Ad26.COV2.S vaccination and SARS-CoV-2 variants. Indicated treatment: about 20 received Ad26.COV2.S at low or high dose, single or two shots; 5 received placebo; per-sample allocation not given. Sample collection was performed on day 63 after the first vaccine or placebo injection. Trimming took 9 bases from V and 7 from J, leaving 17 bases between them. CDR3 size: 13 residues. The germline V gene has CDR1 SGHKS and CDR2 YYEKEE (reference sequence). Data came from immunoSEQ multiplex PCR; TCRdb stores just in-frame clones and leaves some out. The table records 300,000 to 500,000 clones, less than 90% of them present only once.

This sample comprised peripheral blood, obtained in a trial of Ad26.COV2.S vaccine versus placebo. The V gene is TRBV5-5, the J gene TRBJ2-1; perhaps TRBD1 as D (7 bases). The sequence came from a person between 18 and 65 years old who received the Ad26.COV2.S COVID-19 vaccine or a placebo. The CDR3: CATGRDRRNEQFF. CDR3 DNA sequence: TGTGCCACCGGGCGGGACAGAAGAAATGAGCAGTTCTTC.